What follows are 28 T cell receptor beta chains derived from one specimen sequenced in a study of blood T cell repertoires in COVID-19. Sequenced by immunoSEQ multiplex PCR; TCRdb stores in-frame clones only, minus some. The table lists some 120,000 clones, roughly 89% of them singletons, with approximately 2% in the top ten. The sequencing input was peripheral blood. The receptors originated from a woman aged 45-60 years with acute or convalescent COVID-19.

The chain employs TRBV18 and TRBJ2-7; D possibly corresponds to TRBD2 (6 bases). Germline assignment: CDR1 KGHSH and CDR2 LQKENI. The CDR3 length is 12 residues. V lost 6 bases and J lost 3, with 9 bases in between. As DNA, the CDR3 is TGTGCCAGCTCCCCGACTAGCTACGAGCAGTACTTC. It specifies CASSPTSYEQYF.

This clone was detected only a few times. V gene TRBV18 combines with J gene TRBJ2-3; 8 bases map to TRBD1. J was trimmed by 4 bases and V by 6 bases; bases with no gene match: 3. CDR1 and CDR2 (germline): KGHSH, LQKENI. CDR3 size: 13 residues. The CDR3: CASSRQGPDTQYF. The CDR3 DNA sequence: TGTGCCAGCTCCCGACAGGGGCCAGATACGCAGTATTTT.

This chain connects TRBV24-1 to TRBJ2-5; a possible D gene is TRBD2 (6 bases). The CDR3 has 16 amino acids. The germline CDR1 and CDR2 sequences are KGHDR and SFDVKD. The V end was cut by 4 bases, the J end by 1 base, with 15 bases between. CDR3 in amino acids: CATSEMVTGGQETQYF. Written as DNA, the CDR3 is TGTGCCACCAGTGAAATGGTAACCGGGGGCCAAGAGACCCAGTACTTC.

The rearrangement joins TRBV6-5 to TRBJ1-4; 8 positions match TRBD1. V lost 8 bases and J lost 2; bases outside the gene matches: 7. The CDR3 totals 15 residues. Looked up from germline, CDR1 is MNHEY and CDR2 is SVGAGI. The CDR3 loop is CASRTGSETNEKLFF. The CDR3, as DNA: TGTGCCAGCCGGACAGGGTCGGAGACTAATGAAAAACTGTTTTTT.

The genes are TRBV6-5 and TRBJ1-2, with 7 bases aligning to TRBD1. Per the germline V gene, CDR1 is MNHEY and CDR2 is SVGAGI. The CDR3 covers 13 residues. The V gene end was trimmed by 9 bases and the J gene end by 8 bases; junction bases not matched to a gene: 12. The CDR3, as DNA: TGTGCCAGTACGACAGGGCTTATGTGGGGCTACACCTTC. Translating gives CASTTGLMWGYTF.

This chain links TRBV7-7 with TRBJ2-1, with 10 bases that match TRBD2. Germline V lookup: CDR1 SSHAT, CDR2 FNYEAQ (reference sequence). After removal of 1 base from V and 7 bases from J, the junction contained 4 bases not matched to a gene. The CDR3 consists of 15 residues. For the CDR3, the DNA is TGTGCCAGCAGCTTAGTAAGCGGGAGGGGAAATGAGCAGTTCTTC. This gives the protein CASSLVSGRGNEQFF.

V gene TRBV28 combines with J gene TRBJ1-6; 7 bases fit TRBD1. The CDR3 runs 13 residues. Losses at the gene ends were 8 bases for V and 4 bases for J; bases not matched to a gene: 2. Germline assignment: CDR1 MDHEN and CDR2 SYDVKM. CDR3 loop: CASLGQYNSPLHF. CDR3 sequence (DNA): TGTGCCAGCTTGGGACAGTATAATTCACCCCTCCACTTT.

This clone was found once. The chain uses TRBV6-2 or TRBV6-3 and TRBJ2-3; 10 positions match TRBD1. CDR1 MNHEY and CDR2 SVGEGT come from the germline V gene. The CDR3 totals 17 residues. Trimming cost V 4 bases and J 1 base; bases outside gene matches: 8. The CDR3, as DNA: TGTGCCAGCAGTTCCCAGGACAGGGGGTACGGCACAGATACGCAGTATTTT. It translates to CASSSQDRGYGTDTQYF.

The chain's CDR3 is CSARTGKAFF. CDR3 sequence (DNA): TGCAGTGCCCGGACAGGCAAAGCTTTCTTT. The V gene is TRBV20-1, the J gene TRBJ1-1; the match to TRBD1 covers 7 bases. The CDR3 loop spans 10 amino acids. Per the germline V gene, CDR1 is DFQATT and CDR2 is SNEGSKA (reference sequence). Trimming removed 6 bases from V and 9 bases from J; junction bases left unmatched: 4.

V gene TRBV4-1 combines with J gene TRBJ1-1; 8 nucleotides match TRBD1. CDR1 is MGHRA and CDR2 is YSYEKL in the germline V gene. The CDR3 is 15 residues long. J was trimmed by 4 bases and V by 4 bases; bases with no gene match: 8. The CDR3 bases are TGCGCCAGCAGCCTAGAGGACAGGGTCGGCACTGAAGCTTTCTTT. This translates into CASSLEDRVGTEAFF.

The CDR3 is CASSPRGPGYGYTF. The DNA of the CDR3 is TGTGCCAGCAGTCCCAGGGGGCCTGGCTATGGCTACACCTTC. V is TRBV6-2 or TRBV6-3 and J is TRBJ1-2; 8 nucleotides agree with TRBD1. The CDR3 covers 14 residues. Germline V gene sequence: CDR1 MNHEY, CDR2 SVGEGT. V gave up 5 bases and J gave up 4 bases; unmatched junction bases: 6.

V gene TRBV7-9 combines with J gene TRBJ1-2; possible D gene TRBD1, 5 bases. The CDR3 covers 13 residues. V was pared by 1 base and J by 6 bases, with 9 bases between. Looked up from germline, CDR1 is SEHNR and CDR2 is FQNEAQ (reference sequence). The CDR3 loop is CASSLVAGHGYTF. DNA for the CDR3: TGTGCCAGCAGCTTAGTTGCGGGGCATGGCTACACCTTC.

The count of this clone is one. The chain links TRBV5-8 to TRBJ2-7; tentatively, D is TRBD1 (6 bases). Trimming left V 3 bases short and J 4 bases short, with 26 bases between. There are 18 residues in the CDR3. The germline V gene encodes CDR1 SGHTS and CDR2 YDEGEE. The CDR3 DNA reads TGTGCCAGCAGCTATAGAAGGACAGCTCAGAAATCTTCTTACGAGCAGTACTTC. Its protein product is CASSYRRTAQKSSYEQYF.

V and J are TRBV5-1 and TRBJ2-3; 10 bases are shared with TRBD2. V shed 6 bases and J 6 bases; nucleotides not matched to a gene: 7. The CDR3 has 14 residues. CDR1 and CDR2 (germline): SGHRS, YFSETQ. The DNA for the CDR3 is TGCGCCAGCAAGGAGGGACTAGCGTTTGATACGCAGTATTTT. Translated, it gives CASKEGLAFDTQYF. Variable domain in full (rest from reference TRBV5-1 and TRBJ2-3): KAGVTQTPRYLIKTRGQQVTLSCSPISGHRSVSWYQQTPGQGLQFLFEYFSETQRNKGNFPGRFSGRQFSNSRSEMNVSTLELGDSALYLCASKEGLAFDTQYFGPGTRLTVL.

This chain links TRBV19 with TRBJ1-5, with 7 bases aligning to TRBD1. The CDR3 is 17 residues long. V shed 5 bases, J shed 1 base, and the junction held 11 bases outside the gene matches. The germline V gene has CDR1 LNHDA and CDR2 SQIVND (reference sequence). DNA for the CDR3: TGTGCCAGTAGTTCCCTCCGGGACAGACCGAGCAATCAGCCCCAGCATTTT. Its protein is CASSSLRDRPSNQPQHF.

V usage is TRBV18 and J usage is TRBJ2-7; 14 positions match TRBD2. Germline V CDR1 and CDR2: KGHSH, LQKENI. The CDR3 length is 16 residues. The V segment lost 6 bases and the J segment 2 bases; nucleotides outside the gene matches: 6. The CDR3 region is CASSLGTSGSTYEQYF. CDR3 nucleotides: TGTGCCAGCTCCCTCGGGACTAGCGGGAGCACCTACGAGCAGTACTTC.

Remarks on this clone: One junction end does not reproduce the germline sequence, and a read error may be involved. The genes are TRBV12-3 or TRBV12-4 and TRBJ2-5; 10 nucleotides match TRBD2. CDR3 length: 10 residues. CDR3 protein: CASSRGTSDF. In DNA form, the CDR3 reads TGTGCCAGCAGTCGCGGGACTAGCGACTTC.

The V gene is TRBV2, the J gene TRBJ1-5, with D possibly TRBD1 on 6 matching bases. The CDR3 runs 15 residues. The germline gives CDR1 SNHLY, CDR2 FYNNEI. Trimming shortened V by 6 bases and J by 5 bases, and 17 bases separated the two germline ends. CDR3 protein: CASRNREGVDQPQHF. CDR3 bases: TGTGCCAGCAGGAACAGGGAAGGGGTTGATCAGCCCCAGCATTTT.

J is TRBJ2-5 and V is TRBV21-1; the table names TRBD1, a call not compared with the DNA. TRBV21-1 is a pseudogene. CDR3 length: 15 amino acids. CDR3 sequence (DNA): TGTGCCAGCAGCCCAGGCAGACAGTCCCAAGAGACCCAGTACTTC. It is translated as CASSPGRQSQETQYF.

The chain couples TRBV27 to TRBJ2-1, with 9 bases lining up with TRBD1. Germline CDR1 MNHEY, CDR2 SMNVEV (reference sequence). This CDR3 has 14 amino acids. V trimming: 7 bases; J trimming: 9 bases; junction bases outside the gene matches: 10. The CDR3 protein is CASMEGQGYGEQFF. The CDR3 nucleotides are TGTGCCAGCATGGAAGGACAGGGGTACGGTGAGCAGTTCTTC.

The V and J genes are TRBV4-3 and TRBJ2-1, with TRBD1 matching over 10 bases. This CDR3 has 15 amino acids. Germline trimming cut 4 bases from V and 2 bases from J; bases unmatched to any gene: 2. Germline assignment: CDR1 LGHNA and CDR2 YSLEER. CDR3 in DNA: TGCGCCAGCAGCCGGGACAGGGGCCCCTACAATGAGCAGTTCTTC. Residues: CASSRDRGPYNEQFF.

The rearrangement joins TRBV9 to TRBJ2-3; 8 nucleotides line up with TRBD2. CDR1 and CDR2 from the germline V gene are SGDLS and YYNGEE. V shed 3 bases and J 0 bases; nucleotides not matched to a gene: 3. This CDR3 region has 15 residues. DNA of the CDR3: TGTGCCAGCAGCGCCTCGGGGGGGAGCACAGATACGCAGTATTTT. As protein: CASSASGGSTDTQYF.

This chain uses TRBV7-9 with TRBJ2-3, with D tentatively TRBD1 (5 bases). The germline V gene has CDR1 SEHNR and CDR2 FQNEAQ (reference sequence). This CDR3 spans 13 amino acids. V dropped 6 bases and J dropped 6 bases, with 13 bases sitting between them. For the CDR3, the DNA is TGTGCCAGCAGTCAGCGTCAGGGTGATACGCAGTATTTT. Encoded protein: CASSQRQGDTQYF.

The chain recombines TRBV2 with TRBJ2-5; 7 bases line up with TRBD2. The CDR3 runs 13 residues. V gave up 6 bases and J gave up 5 bases; unmatched junction bases: 6. Germline CDR1 SNHLY, CDR2 FYNNEI. The CDR3 sequence is CASSRNGGETQYF. CDR3 coding DNA: TGTGCCAGCAGCCGGAACGGGGGGGAGACCCAGTACTTC.

The chain couples TRBV7-2 to TRBJ2-7; D not resolved. Germline assignment: CDR1 SGHTA and CDR2 FQGNSA. Trimming shortened V by 5 bases and J by 3 bases, and 14 bases separated the two germline ends. CDR3 length equals 14 residues. CDR3 DNA sequence: TGTGCCAGCAGCCCCGGGTCAGCGAACTACGAGCAGTACTTC. Amino acids: CASSPGSANYEQYF.

The chain uses TRBV6-5 and TRBJ1-1; TRBD1 matches at 10 bases. Germline assignment: CDR1 MNHEY and CDR2 SVGAGI. CDR3 length equals 14 residues. With V trimmed by 7 bases and J by 3 bases, 5 bases remained unmatched. The CDR3 bases are TGTGCCAGCAAGGGACAGGGGAGACACACTGAAGCTTTCTTT. Its protein is CASKGQGRHTEAFF.

V and J are TRBV19 and TRBJ1-5; D remains unclear. V lost 2 bases and J lost 7, with 9 bases in between. The CDR3 totals 13 residues. Germline assignment: CDR1 LNHDA and CDR2 SQIVND (reference sequence). CDR3 residues: CASSITGWQPQHF. The CDR3 DNA reads as TGTGCCAGTAGTATAACGGGGTGGCAGCCCCAGCATTTT.

The V gene is TRBV6-2 or TRBV6-3, the J gene TRBJ1-5; TRBD1 aligns across 9 bases. The V segment lost 5 bases and the J segment 0 bases; nucleotides outside the gene matches: 5. This CDR3 contains 16 residues. Per germline, CDR1 MNHEY and CDR2 SVGEGT. The CDR3 loop is CASSGGQGSSNQPQHF. CDR3 DNA: TGTGCCAGCAGTGGGGGACAGGGCTCTAGCAATCAGCCCCAGCATTTT.